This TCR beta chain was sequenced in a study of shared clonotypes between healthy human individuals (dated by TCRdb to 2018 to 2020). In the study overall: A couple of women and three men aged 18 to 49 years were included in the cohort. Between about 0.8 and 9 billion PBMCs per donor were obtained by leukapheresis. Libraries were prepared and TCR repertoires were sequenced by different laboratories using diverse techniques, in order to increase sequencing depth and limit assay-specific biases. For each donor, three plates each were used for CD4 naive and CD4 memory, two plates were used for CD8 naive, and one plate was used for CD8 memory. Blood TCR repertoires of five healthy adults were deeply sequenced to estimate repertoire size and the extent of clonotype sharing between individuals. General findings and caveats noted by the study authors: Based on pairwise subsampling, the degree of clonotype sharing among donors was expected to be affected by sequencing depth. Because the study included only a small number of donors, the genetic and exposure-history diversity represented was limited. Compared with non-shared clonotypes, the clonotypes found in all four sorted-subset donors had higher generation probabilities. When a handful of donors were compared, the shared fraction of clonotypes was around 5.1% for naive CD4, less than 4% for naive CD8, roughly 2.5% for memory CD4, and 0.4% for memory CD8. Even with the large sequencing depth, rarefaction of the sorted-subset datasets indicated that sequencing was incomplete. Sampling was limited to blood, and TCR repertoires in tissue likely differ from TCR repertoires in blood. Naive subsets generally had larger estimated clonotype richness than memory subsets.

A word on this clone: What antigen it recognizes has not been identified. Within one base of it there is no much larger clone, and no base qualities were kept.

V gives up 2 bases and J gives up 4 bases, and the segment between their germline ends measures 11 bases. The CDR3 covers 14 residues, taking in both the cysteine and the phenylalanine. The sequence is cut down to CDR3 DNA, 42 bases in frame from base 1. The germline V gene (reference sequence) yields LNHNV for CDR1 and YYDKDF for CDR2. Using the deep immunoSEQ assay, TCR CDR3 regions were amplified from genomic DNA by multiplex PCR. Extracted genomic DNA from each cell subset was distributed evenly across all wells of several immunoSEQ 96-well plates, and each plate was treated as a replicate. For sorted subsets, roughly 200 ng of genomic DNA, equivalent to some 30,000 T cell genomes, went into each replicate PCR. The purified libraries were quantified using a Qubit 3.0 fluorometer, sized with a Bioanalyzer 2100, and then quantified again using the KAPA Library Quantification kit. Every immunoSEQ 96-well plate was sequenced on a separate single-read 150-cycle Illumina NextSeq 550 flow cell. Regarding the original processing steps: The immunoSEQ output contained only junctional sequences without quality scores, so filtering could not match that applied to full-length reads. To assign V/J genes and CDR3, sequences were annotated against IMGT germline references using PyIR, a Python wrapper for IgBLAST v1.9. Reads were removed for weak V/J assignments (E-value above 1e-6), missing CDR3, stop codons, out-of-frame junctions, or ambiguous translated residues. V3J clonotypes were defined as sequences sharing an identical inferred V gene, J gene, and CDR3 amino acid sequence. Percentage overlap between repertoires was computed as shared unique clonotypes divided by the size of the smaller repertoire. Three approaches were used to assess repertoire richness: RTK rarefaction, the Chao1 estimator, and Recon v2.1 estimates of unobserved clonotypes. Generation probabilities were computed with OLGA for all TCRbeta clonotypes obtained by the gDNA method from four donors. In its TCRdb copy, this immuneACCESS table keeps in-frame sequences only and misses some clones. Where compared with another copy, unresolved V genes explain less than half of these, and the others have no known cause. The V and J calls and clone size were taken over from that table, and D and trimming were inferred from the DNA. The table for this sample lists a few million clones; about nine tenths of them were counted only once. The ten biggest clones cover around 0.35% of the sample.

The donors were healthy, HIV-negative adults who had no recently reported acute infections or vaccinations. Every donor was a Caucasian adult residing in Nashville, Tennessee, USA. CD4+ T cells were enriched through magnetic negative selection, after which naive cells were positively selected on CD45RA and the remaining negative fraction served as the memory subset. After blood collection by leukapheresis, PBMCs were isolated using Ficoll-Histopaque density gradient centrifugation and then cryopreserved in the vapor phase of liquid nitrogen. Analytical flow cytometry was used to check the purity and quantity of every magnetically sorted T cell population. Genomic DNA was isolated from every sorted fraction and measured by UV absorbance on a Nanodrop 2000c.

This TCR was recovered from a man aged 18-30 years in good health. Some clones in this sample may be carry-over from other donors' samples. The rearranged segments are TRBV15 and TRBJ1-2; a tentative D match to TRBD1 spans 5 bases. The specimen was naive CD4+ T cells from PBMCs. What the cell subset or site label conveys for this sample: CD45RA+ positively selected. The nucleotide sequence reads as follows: TGTGCCACCAGCAGACTTCAGGGTGTCTATGGCTACACCTTC. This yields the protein CATSRLQGVYGYTF.